The T cell receptor (beta chain) described here comes from a study of beta chain features in type 1 diabetes. This clone showed up just a few times. Its antigen is undetermined. The CDR3 runs 12 residues. Trimming removed 3 bases at V and 5 bases at J, with 7 bases between. Germline CDR1 and CDR2: MDHEN and SYDVKM. Overall study results and limits: Type 1 diabetes patients had TCRB CDR3s that were shorter (moderately but significantly so) in all four CD4+ subsets. Any HLA type influence on TCRB rearrangement was left unresolved here.

Sequenced material consisted of expressed TCRB transcripts (all of the isolated RNA was reverse transcribed). Approximately 3.7 million reads per sample on average were obtained from naive, central memory and regulatory T cell samples. Sequencing used immunoSEQ multiplex PCR; TCRdb keeps in-frame clones, though not all of them. Of 860,000 or so clones listed, roughly a sixth are singletons. One heparinised draw, averaging roughly 100 mL, was taken per donor. The chain combines TRBV28 with TRBJ2-5, with D hard to call. The TCR sequence derives from a woman between 18 and 29 years old in good health. The sequenced sample consisted of naive CD4+ T cells from blood. This CDR3 reads CASSFRLETQYF. The CDR3 DNA is TGTGCCAGCAGTTTCAGGCTCGAGACCCAGTACTTC.